The 14 T cell receptor beta chains listed next were all sequenced from one sample in a study of T cell responses to AZD1222 COVID-19 vaccine. Some clones are missing from TCRdb's copy, which holds only in-frame ones; the method was immunoSEQ multiplex PCR. The sample records about 100,000 clones, over 90% being singletons. The input for sequencing was peripheral blood, taken on day 0 of AZD1222 vaccination. The origin of the receptors is an adult in good health.

This chain uses TRBV28 with TRBJ2-1; D is ambiguous. This CDR3 is 11 amino acids long. The germline V and J ends were trimmed by 6 bases and 8 bases, with 8 bases remaining between them. CDR1 is MDHEN, CDR2 SYDVKM, per germline. The CDR3 sequence: CASSTEYEQFF. The DNA for the CDR3 is TGTGCCAGCAGCACAGAGTATGAGCAGTTCTTC.

This chain joins TRBV18 and TRBJ1-4; weak D call: TRBD1 (6 bases). Trimming removed 0 bases at V and 4 bases at J, with 15 bases between. This CDR3 is 17 amino acids long. Germline-derived CDR1 and CDR2 are KGHSH and LQKENI. Here the CDR3 DNA reads TGTGCCAGCTCACCACCTGCCCCAGGGGTGGGTAATGAAAAACTGTTTTTT. Its protein is CASSPPAPGVGNEKLFF. The complete variable domain, with remaining parts taken from reference TRBV18 and TRBJ1-4, reads NAGVMQNPRHLVRRRGQEARLRCSPMKGHSHVYWYRQLPEEGLKFMVYLQKENIIDESGMPKERFSAEFPKEGPSILRIQQVVRGDSAAYFCASSPPAPGVGNEKLFFGSGTQLSVL.

This clone was observed a single time. At one boundary the junction diverges from the germline segment, which might be a read error. V usage is TRBV7-7 and J usage is TRBJ2-5, with D perhaps TRBD1 or TRBD2 (5 bases each). CDR1 is SSHAT and CDR2 is FNYEAQ in the germline V gene (reference sequence). The CDR3 spans 15 residues. The CDR3 DNA is TGTGCTAGCAGCCCTGGGACGAACAACCAAGAGACCCAGTACTTC. Amino acid sequence: CASSPGTNNQETQYF.

Here the CDR3 reads CASSPLGEGRDTQYF. The CDR3 DNA is TGTGCCAGCAGTCCCTTGGGGGAGGGCCGAGATACGCAGTATTTT. The V and J genes are TRBV28 and TRBJ2-3; 7 bases match TRBD2. The CDR3 consists of 15 residues. V was clipped by 5 bases and J by 5 bases; unmatched bases: 10. CDR1 is MDHEN and CDR2 is SYDVKM in the germline V gene. Full variable domain (outside the CDR3, taken from reference TRBV28 and TRBJ2-3): DVKVTQSSRYLVKRTGEKVFLECVQDMDHENMFWYRQDPGLGLRLIYFSYDVKMKEKGDIPEGYSVSREKKERFSLILESASTNQTSMYLCASSPLGEGRDTQYFGPGTRLTVL.

V usage is TRBV28 and J usage is TRBJ1-6; D may be TRBD1 (6 bases). The ends were cut back, 1 base at V and 14 bases at J, with 15 bases in the middle. This CDR3 is built from 14 residues. Germline-derived CDR1 and CDR2 are MDHEN and SYDVKM. CDR3 in amino acids: CASSLLAVGGTLHF. The CDR3 bases are TGTGCCAGCAGTTTATTGGCGGTGGGGGGCACCCTCCACTTT.

The V and J genes are TRBV2 and TRBJ2-3; 7 positions match TRBD2. The germline CDR1 and CDR2 sequences are SNHLY and FYNNEI. The junction had 5 bases not matched to a gene; V was cut back by 4 bases and J by 10 bases. This CDR3 spans 12 amino acids. CDR3 bases: TGTGCCAGCAGTGTAGGCGGGAGTTCGCAGTATTTT. It specifies CASSVGGSSQYF.

The J gene is TRBJ1-3, the V gene TRBV3-1 (or the pseudogene TRBV3-2), with unresolved D. Deletions cut 1 base from V and 0 bases from J, with 10 bases between. The CDR3 totals 16 residues. The germline V gene encodes CDR1 LGHDT and CDR2 YNNKEL (reference sequence). The CDR3 sequence: CASSQGQIGSGNTIYF. Written as DNA, the CDR3 is TGTGCCAGCAGCCAAGGGCAGATTGGCTCTGGAAACACCATATATTTT.

The chain links TRBV7-2 to TRBJ1-3; TRBD1 matches at 7 bases. Unmatched junction bases numbered 3, after V lost 6 bases and J lost 4 bases. Per the germline V gene, CDR1 is SGHTA and CDR2 is FQGNSA. The CDR3 is made up of 13 amino acids. CDR3 DNA: TGTGCCAGCAGGAGGACAGGAGGAAACACCATATATTTT. This gives the protein CASRRTGGNTIYF. Full variable domain (missing parts from reference TRBV7-2 and TRBJ1-3): GAGVSQSPSNKVTEKGKDVELRCDPISGHTALYWYRQSLGQGLEFLIYFQGNSAPDKSGLPSDRFSAERTGGSVSTLTIQRTQQEDSAVYLCASRRTGGNTIYFGEGSWLTVV.

The DNA for the CDR3 is TGTGCCAGCAGCGAGACAGGGTACACTGAAGCTTTCTTT. It specifies CASSETGYTEAFF. The rearrangement uses TRBV9 and TRBJ1-1; 7 nucleotides match TRBD1. Trimming took 3 bases from V and 3 from J; bases not matched to a gene: 2. The CDR3 loop spans 13 amino acids. Germline V gene lookup returns CDR1 SGDLS and CDR2 YYNGEE. Using reference TRBV9 and TRBJ1-1 for the parts outside the CDR3, the full variable domain is DSGVTQTPKHLITATGQRVTLRCSPRSGDLSVYWYQQSLDQGLQFLIQYYNGEERAKGNILERFSAQQFPDLHSELNLSSLELGDSALYFCASSETGYTEAFFGQGTRLTVV.

The chain employs TRBV5-5 and TRBJ1-5, with D possibly matching TRBD1 (5 bases). The germline V gene encodes CDR1 SGHKS and CDR2 YYEKEE (reference sequence). The CDR3 has 17 residues. V gave up 4 bases and J gave up 1 base, with 18 bases separating them. The CDR3 reads CASSKSGPGGSNQPQHF. In DNA, the CDR3 is TGTGCCAGCAGCAAATCAGGGCCCGGGGGGAGCAATCAGCCCCAGCATTTT.

In DNA form, the CDR3 reads TGTGCCAGCAGCCCTAGGGCGCCAGGACTTGGCGATAGCAATCAGCCCCAGCATTTT. It translates to CASSPRAPGLGDSNQPQHF. The chain carries TRBV7-6 and TRBJ1-5; D gene unclear. V lost 5 bases and J 0 bases, leaving 23 bases between the germline ends. The CDR3 sequence is 19 residues long. Per germline, CDR1 SGHVS and CDR2 FNYEAQ.

The gene calls are TRBV3-1 (or the pseudogene TRBV3-2) and TRBJ2-2, with D perhaps TRBD1 or TRBD2 (5 bases each). Germline CDR1 LGHDT, CDR2 YNNKEL (reference sequence). V was cut by 0 bases and J by 6 bases, with 11 bases left in between. The CDR3 has 15 amino acids. CDR3 nucleotides: TGTGCCAGCAGCCAAGATCTCAGGGACGCCGGGGAGCTGTTTTTT. As protein: CASSQDLRDAGELFF.

The chain joins TRBV18 to TRBJ2-7; tentative D call: TRBD1 (8 bases). The V and J ends lost 8 bases and 6 bases respectively, with 17 bases between them. Germline V lookup: CDR1 KGHSH, CDR2 LQKENI. CDR3 length equals 13 residues. The CDR3 is CASHRTGRGEQYF. The DNA of the CDR3 is TGTGCCAGCCACAGGACAGGGAGGGGCGAGCAGTACTTC. Full variable domain (rest looked up from reference TRBV18 and TRBJ2-7): NAGVMQNPRHLVRRRGQEARLRCSPMKGHSHVYWYRQLPEEGLKFMVYLQKENIIDESGMPKERFSAEFPKEGPSILRIQQVVRGDSAAYFCASHRTGRGEQYFGPGTRLTVT.

The rearrangement uses TRBV15 and TRBJ1-2; D is uncertain. This CDR3 is built from 15 residues. V lost 0 bases and J 7 bases, leaving 15 bases between the germline ends. Germline lookup yields CDR1 LNHNV and CDR2 YYDKDF (reference sequence). CDR3 protein: CATSRDLSGRVGYTF. The CDR3 DNA is TGTGCCACCAGCAGAGATCTTTCAGGCCGGGTTGGCTACACCTTC.